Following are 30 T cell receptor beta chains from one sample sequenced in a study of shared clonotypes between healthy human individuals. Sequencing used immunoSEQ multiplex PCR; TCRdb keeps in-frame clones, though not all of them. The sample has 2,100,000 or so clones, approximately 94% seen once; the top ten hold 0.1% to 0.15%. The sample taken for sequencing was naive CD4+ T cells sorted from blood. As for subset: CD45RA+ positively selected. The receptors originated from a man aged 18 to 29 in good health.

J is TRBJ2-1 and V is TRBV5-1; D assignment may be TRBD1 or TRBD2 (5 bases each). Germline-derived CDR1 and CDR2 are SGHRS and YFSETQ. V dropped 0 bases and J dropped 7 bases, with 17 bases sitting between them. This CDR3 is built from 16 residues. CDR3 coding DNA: TGCGCCAGCAGCTTGGACGTGGTGAGGGGCCCGAATGAGCAGTTCTTC. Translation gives CASSLDVVRGPNEQFF.

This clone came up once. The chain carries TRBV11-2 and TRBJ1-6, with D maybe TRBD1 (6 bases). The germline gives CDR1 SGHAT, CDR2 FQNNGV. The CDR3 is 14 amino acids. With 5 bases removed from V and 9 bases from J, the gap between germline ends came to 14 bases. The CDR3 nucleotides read TGTGCCAGCAGCCCACAGGGCTTGGGTTCACCCCTCCACTTT. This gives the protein CASSPQGLGSPLHF.

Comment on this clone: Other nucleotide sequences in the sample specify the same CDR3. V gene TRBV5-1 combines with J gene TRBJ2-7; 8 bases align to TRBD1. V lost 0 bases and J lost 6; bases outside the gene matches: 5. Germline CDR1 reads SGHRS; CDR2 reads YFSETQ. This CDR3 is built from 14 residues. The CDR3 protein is CASSLGGTGREQYF. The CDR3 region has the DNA TGCGCCAGCAGCTTGGGGGGGACAGGACGCGAGCAGTACTTC.

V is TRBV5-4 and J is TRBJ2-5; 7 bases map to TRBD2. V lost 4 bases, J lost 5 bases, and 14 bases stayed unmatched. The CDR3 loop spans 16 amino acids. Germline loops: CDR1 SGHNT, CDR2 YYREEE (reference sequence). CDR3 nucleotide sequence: TGTGCCAGCAGCACCCCACTTGGGGGAGGGGAGGAGACCCAGTACTTC. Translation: CASSTPLGGGEETQYF.

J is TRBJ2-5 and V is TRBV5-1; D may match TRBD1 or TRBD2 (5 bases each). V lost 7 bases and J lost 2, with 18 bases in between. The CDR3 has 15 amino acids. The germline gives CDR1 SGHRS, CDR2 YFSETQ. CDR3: CASGAMGPDQETQYF. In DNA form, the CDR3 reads TGCGCCAGCGGGGCCATGGGACCGGATCAAGAGACCCAGTACTTC.

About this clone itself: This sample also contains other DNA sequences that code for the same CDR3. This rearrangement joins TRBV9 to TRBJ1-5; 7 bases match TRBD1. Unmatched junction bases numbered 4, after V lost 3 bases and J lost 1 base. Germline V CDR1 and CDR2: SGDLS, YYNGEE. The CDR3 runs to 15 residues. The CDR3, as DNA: TGTGCCAGCAGCGCAGGGGGGACAAGCAATCAGCCCCAGCATTTT. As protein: CASSAGGTSNQPQHF.

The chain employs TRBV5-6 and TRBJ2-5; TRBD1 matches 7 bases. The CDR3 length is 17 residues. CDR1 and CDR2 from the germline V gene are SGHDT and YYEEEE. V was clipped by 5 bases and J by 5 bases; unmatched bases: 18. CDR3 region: CASSYLRGNLELETQYF. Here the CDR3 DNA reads TGTGCCAGCAGTTACCTCAGGGGGAATCTCGAATTGGAGACCCAGTACTTC.

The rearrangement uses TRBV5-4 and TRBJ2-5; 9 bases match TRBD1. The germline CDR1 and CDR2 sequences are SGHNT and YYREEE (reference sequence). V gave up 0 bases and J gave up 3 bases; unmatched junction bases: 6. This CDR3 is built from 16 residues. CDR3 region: CASSLAGTGNKETQYF. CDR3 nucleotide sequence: TGTGCCAGCAGCTTGGCCGGGACAGGGAACAAAGAGACCCAGTACTTC. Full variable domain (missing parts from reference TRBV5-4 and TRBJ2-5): ETGVTQSPTHLIKTRGQQVTLRCSSQSGHNTVSWYQQALGQGPQFIFQYYREEENGRGNFPPRFSGLQFPNYSSELNVNALELDDSALYLCASSLAGTGNKETQYFGPGTRLLVL.

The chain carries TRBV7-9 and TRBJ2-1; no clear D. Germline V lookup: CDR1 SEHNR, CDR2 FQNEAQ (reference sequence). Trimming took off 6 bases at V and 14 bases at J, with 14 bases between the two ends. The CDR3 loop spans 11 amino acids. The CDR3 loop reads CASSVSDPKFF. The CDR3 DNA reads TGTGCCAGCAGTGTTAGTGATCCGAAGTTCTTC.

The CDR3 nucleotides read TGTGCCAGCAGTTTAGGGGAATTTGGGACTGAAGCTTTCTTT. Its translation: CASSLGEFGTEAFF. J is TRBJ1-1 and V is TRBV28, with no clear D. The CDR3 is 14 amino acids. The ends were cut back, 2 bases at V and 5 bases at J, with 12 bases in the middle. The V gene's germline CDR1 is MDHEN and CDR2 SYDVKM.

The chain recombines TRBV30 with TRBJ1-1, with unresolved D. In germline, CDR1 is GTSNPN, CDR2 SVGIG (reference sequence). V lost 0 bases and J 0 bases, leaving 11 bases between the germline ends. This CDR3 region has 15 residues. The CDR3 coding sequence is TGTGCCTGGAGTGTATTTCCCCGAATGAACACTGAAGCTTTCTTT. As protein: CAWSVFPRMNTEAFF.

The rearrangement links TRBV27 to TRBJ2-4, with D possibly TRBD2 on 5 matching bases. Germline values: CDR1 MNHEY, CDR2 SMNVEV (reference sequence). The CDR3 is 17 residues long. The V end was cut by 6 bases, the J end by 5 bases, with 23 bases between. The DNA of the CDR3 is TGTGCCAGCAGCCCACTGAGGGTTAGTTTCGGCGAAAACATTCAGTACTTC. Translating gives CASSPLRVSFGENIQYF.

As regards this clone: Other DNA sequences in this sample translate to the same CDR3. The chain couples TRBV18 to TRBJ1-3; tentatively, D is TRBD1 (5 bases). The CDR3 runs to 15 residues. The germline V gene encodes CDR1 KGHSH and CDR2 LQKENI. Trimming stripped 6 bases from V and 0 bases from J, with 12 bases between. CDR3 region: CASSPLDSSGNTIYF. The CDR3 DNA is TGTGCCAGCTCTCCCCTCGACAGCTCTGGAAACACCATATATTTT.

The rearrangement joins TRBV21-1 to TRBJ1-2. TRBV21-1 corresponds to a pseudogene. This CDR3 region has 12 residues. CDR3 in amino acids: CASSKENYGYTF. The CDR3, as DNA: TGTGCCAGCAGCAAAGAGAACTATGGCTACACCTTC.

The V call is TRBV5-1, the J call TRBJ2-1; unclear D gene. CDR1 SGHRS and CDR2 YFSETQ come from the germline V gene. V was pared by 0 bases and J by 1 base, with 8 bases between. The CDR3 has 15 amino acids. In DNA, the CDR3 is TGCGCCAGCAGCTTGGCCACTCCTTCCTACAATGAGCAGTTCTTC. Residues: CASSLATPSYNEQFF.

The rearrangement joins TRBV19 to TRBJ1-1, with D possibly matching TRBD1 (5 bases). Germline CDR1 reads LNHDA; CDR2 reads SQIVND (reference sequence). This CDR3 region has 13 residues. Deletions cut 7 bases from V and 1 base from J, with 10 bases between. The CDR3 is CASNLDRNTEAFF. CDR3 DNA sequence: TGTGCCAGTAACCTCGACAGGAACACTGAAGCTTTCTTT.

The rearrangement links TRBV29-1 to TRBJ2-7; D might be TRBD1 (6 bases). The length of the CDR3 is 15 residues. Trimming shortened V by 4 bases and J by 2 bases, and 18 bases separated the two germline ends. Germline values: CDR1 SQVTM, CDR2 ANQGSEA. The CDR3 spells CSVVGTGHRTYEQYF. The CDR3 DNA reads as TGCAGCGTTGTAGGGACGGGACATCGAACCTACGAGCAGTACTTC.

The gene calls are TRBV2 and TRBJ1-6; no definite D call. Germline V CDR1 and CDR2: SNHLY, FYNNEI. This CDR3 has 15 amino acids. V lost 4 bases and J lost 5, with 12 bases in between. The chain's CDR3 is CASSAEGNDNSPLHF. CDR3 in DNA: TGTGCCAGCAGTGCAGAGGGAAATGATAATTCACCCCTCCACTTT.

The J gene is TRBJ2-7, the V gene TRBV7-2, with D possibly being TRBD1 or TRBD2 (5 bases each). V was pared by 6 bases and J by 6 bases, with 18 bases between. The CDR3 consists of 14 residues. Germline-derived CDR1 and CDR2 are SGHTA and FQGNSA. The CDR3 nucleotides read TGTGCCAGCAGTCACCGGGACGTCGTAGGCGAGCAGTACTTC. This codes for CASSHRDVVGEQYF.

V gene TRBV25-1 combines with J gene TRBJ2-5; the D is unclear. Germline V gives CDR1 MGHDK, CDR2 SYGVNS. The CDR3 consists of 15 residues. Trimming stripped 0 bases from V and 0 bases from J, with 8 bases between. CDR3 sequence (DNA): TGTGCCAGCAGTGAATATAAAACAGACCAAGAGACCCAGTACTTC. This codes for CASSEYKTDQETQYF.

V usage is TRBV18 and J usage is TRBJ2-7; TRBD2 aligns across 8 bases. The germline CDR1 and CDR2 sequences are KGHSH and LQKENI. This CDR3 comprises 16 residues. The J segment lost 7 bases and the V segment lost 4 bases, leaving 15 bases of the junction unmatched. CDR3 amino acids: CASSLTASRTSREQYF. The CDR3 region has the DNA TGTGCCAGCTCACTTACCGCGTCCCGGACTAGCCGAGAGCAGTACTTC.

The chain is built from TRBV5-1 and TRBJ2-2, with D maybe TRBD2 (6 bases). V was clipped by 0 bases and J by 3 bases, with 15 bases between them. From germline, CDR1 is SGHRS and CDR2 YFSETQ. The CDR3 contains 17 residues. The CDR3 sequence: CASSLDTNSGDTGELFF. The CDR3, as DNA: TGCGCCAGCAGCTTGGACACGAACTCGGGAGACACCGGGGAGCTGTTTTTT. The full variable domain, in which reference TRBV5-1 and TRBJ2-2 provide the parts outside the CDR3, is KAGVTQTPRYLIKTRGQQVTLSCSPISGHRSVSWYQQTPGQGLQFLFEYFSETQRNKGNFPGRFSGRQFSNSRSEMNVSTLELGDSALYLCASSLDTNSGDTGELFFGEGSRLTVL.

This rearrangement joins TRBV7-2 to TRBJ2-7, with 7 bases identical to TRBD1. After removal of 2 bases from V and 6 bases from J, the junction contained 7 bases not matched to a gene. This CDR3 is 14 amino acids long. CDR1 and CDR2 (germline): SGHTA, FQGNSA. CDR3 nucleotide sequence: TGTGCCAGCAGCTTATGGGCGACAGGGATCGAGCAGTACTTC. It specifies CASSLWATGIEQYF.

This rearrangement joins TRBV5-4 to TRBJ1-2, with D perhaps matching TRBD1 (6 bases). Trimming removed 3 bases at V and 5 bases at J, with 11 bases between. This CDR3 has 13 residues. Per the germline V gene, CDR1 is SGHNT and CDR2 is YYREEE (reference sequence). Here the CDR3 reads CASSSGDMYGYTF. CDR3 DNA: TGTGCCAGCAGCTCGGGGGACATGTATGGCTACACCTTC.

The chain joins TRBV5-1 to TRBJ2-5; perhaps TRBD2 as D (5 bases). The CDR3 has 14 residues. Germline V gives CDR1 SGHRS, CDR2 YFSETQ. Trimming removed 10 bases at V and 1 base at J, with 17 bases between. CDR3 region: CAGPPFGVQETQYF. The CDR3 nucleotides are TGCGCCGGCCCCCCCTTCGGGGTCCAAGAGACCCAGTACTTC.

DNA of the CDR3: TGTGCCAGCAGAGGTTGGGGAAACGAGCAGTACTTC. It encodes CASRGWGNEQYF. The V gene is TRBV6-5, the J gene TRBJ2-7; D gene ambiguous. The germline V gene encodes CDR1 MNHEY and CDR2 SVGAGI. CDR3 size: 12 residues. Trimming stripped 6 bases from V and 5 bases from J, with 11 bases between.

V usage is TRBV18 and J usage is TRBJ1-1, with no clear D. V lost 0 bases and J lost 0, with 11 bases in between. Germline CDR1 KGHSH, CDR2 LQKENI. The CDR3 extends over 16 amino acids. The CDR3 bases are TGTGCCAGCTCACCACCTCCTAGGCCCTTGAACACTGAAGCTTTCTTT. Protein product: CASSPPPRPLNTEAFF.

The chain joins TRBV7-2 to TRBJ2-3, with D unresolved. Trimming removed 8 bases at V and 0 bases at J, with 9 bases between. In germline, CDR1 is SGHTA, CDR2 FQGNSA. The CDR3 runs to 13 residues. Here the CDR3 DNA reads TGTGCCAGCCGACGGGCCAGCACAGATACGCAGTATTTT. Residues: CASRRASTDTQYF.

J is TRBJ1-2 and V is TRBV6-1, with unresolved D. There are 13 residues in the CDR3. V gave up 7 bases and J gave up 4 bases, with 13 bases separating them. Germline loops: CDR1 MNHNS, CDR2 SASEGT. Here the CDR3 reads CASIWRDAYGYTF. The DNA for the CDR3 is TGTGCCAGCATATGGCGGGATGCCTATGGCTACACCTTC.

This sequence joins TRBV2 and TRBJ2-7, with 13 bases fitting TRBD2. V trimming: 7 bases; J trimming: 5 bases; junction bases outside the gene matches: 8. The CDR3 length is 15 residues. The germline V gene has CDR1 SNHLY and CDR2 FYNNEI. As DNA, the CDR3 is TGTGCCAGCAACGAACTAGCGGGGGGGAGCCACGAGCAGTACTTC. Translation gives CASNELAGGSHEQYF.